This TCR beta chain was recorded in a study of OX40 agonist ivuxolimab in advanced cancers. At the level of the whole study: The costimulatory receptor OX40 (CD134) was targeted by ivuxolimab, a fully human IgG2 agonistic monoclonal antibody. Partial responses were achieved by three dose-escalation patients, of whom one had hepatocellular carcinoma and two had cutaneous melanoma. The monotherapy dose-escalation portion (N of about 47 patients) of the phase I ivuxolimab trial is reported in the paper. Peripheral TCRbeta sequencing aimed to test whether ivuxolimab altered TCR sequence diversity and caused clonal T-cell expansion. A male proportion of around 83% and a mean age of around 60 years, ranging from 23 to 79, were recorded for the dose-escalation cohort. Of the roughly 54 dose-escalation patients, hepatocellular carcinoma was present in about 20, melanoma in approximately 15, renal cell carcinoma in 9 and head and neck cancer in 9. Patients were allowed to have had prior anti-PD-1, anti-PD-L1 or anti-CTLA-4 therapy, and 30% to 40% of the dose-escalation patients had been treated with checkpoint inhibitors. Intravenous ivuxolimab was administered to patients every 2 weeks at six dose levels: 0.01, 0.1, 0.3, 1.5, 3 and 10 mg/kg.

Between the V and J ends, shortened by 8 bases and 5 bases respectively, the junction contains 8 bases. Measured from the cysteine to the phenylalanine, the CDR3 is 11 residues long. Only the CDR3 part of the read is kept: 33 bases, read in frame from the first base. CDR1 LNHDA and CDR2 SQIVND were looked up in the germline V gene (reference sequence). Worth noting for this clone: Its recognized antigen is unknown. Per-base qualities were not stored, and no clone one base away is much larger.

The research as a whole found: Antigen specificity was not determined for the clonally expanded peripheral T cells. After ivuxolimab, expanded clones were on average more numerous among CD8+ T cells than among CD4+ T cells. In the 0.1-3.0 mg/kg groups, partial responders had among the lowest normalized peripheral clonal expansion, particularly in CD8+ T cells. At doses of 0.1 to 3.0 mg/kg, clonal expansion of both CD4+ and CD8+ T cells in blood was seen between baseline and week 6. Low levels of normalized T-cell clonal expansion were also seen in some patients who did not respond.

Genomic DNA was isolated from the sorted cells so that the TCRbeta CDR3 region could be sequenced. The immunoSEQ Assay was used to sequence the TCRbeta CDR3 regions. This is the immuneACCESS table as TCRdb keeps it, with only in-frame sequences that have V and J called. A part of the clones is gone; compared with another copy, unresolved V genes explain less than half, and the rest is unexplained. This sample has roughly 90,000 clones in its table, and about 83% of those were observed once. The top ten hold roughly 1.5% of the sample. The trial excluded patients who had a history of autoimmune disease or were on systemic immunosuppression. Peripheral blood for TCR sequencing was drawn from every dose cohort at baseline, at cycle 4 day 1 and at cycle 7 day 1. Samples came from an open-label, multicenter, first-in-human phase I dose-escalation trial of ivuxolimab. Adults with locally advanced or metastatic head and neck squamous cell, hepatocellular, melanoma or renal cell carcinoma were enrolled in the trial. Before TCR sequencing, CD4+ and CD8+ T cells were separately sorted from peripheral blood.

The sequencing here drew on CD4+ or CD8+ T cells sorted from blood, taken in a trial of the OX40 agonist ivuxolimab. This sequence uses TRBV19 and TRBJ2-3, and the D gene may be TRBD2, 6 bases matching. This TCR derives from an adult with an advanced solid tumor such as melanoma, head and neck, liver or kidney cancer. The CDR3 amino acid sequence is: CASRSGDTQYF. The base sequence is TGTGCCAGTCGTAGCGGAGATACGCAGTATTTT.